This T cell receptor beta chain was identified in a study of CD8 T cells in ankylosing spondylitis. TCRdb re-called the 5' RACE reads with MiXCR, one entry per CDR3 protein. The data hold about 350,000 distinct CDR3 sequences, with 20% observed a single time. This clonotype showed up just a few times. The J segment lost 7 bases and the V segment lost 1 base, leaving 6 bases of the junction unmatched. The CDR3 runs to 16 residues. Germline CDR1 MGHRA, CDR2 YSYEKL. This receptor was taken from a male donor with ankylosing spondylitis or in good health (not recorded which). What was sequenced was blood, either unsorted or a sorted T cell fraction (not recorded which). J is TRBJ1-6 and V is TRBV4-1; 8 nucleotides align to TRBD1. Written as DNA, the CDR3 is TGCGCCAGCAGCCAAGTCTCGGGACAGGTGAATTCACCCCTCCACTTT. Protein product: CASSQVSGQVNSPLHF.